This T cell receptor beta chain derives from a study of TIL therapy for anti-PD-1-resistant metastatic lung cancer. The libraries were made with immunoSEQ v3. Method: immunoSEQ multiplex PCR; TCRdb's copy keeps in-frame clones and lacks some. The repertoire has 36,000 or so clones, around 70% of them found once; the top ten carry about 5.7%. The CDR3 is made up of 13 amino acids. Deletions cut 1 base from V and 1 base from J, with 2 bases between. From germline, CDR1 is LNHDA and CDR2 SQIVND (reference sequence). Points from the study as a whole: This highly selected cohort may not generalize to typical lung cancer patients.

For this clone: Its target is unknown.

Sample time point: pre-treatment sample, taken before nivolumab and TIL therapy. The sequence was obtained from a person between 30 and 79 years old with non-small cell lung cancer. Sequenced here: blood, sampled at baseline. The chain employs TRBV19 and TRBJ1-5; D gene ambiguous. CDR3 loop: CASSIASNQPQHF. The CDR3 DNA is TGTGCCAGTAGTATAGCCAGCAATCAGCCCCAGCATTTT.